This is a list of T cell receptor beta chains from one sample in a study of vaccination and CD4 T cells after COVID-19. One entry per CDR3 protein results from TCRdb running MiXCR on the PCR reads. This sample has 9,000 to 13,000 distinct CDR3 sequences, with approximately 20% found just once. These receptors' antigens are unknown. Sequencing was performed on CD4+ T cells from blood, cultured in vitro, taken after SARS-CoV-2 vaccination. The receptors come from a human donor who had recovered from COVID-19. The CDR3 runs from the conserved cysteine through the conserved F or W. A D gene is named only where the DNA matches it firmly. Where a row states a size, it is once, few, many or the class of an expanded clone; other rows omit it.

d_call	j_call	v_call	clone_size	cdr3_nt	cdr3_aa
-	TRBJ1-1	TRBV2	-	TGTGCCAGCAGTGCGAGGGGACGGGCGAACACTGAAGCTTTCTTT	CASSARGRANTEAFF
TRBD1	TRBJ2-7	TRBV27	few	TGTGCCAGCAGCCCCCGAGGGCAGGGGGCGTTTGGGTCCTACGAGCAGTACTTC	CASSPRGQGAFGSYEQYF
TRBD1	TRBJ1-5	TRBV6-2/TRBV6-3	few	TGTGCCAGCAGAGGGGACAGGGGGAATCAGCCCCAGCATTTT	CASRGDRGNQPQHF
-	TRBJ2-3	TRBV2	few	TGTGCCAGCAGTGTAAATGGCTACGATACGCAGTATTTT	CASSVNGYDTQYF
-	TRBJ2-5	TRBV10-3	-	TGTGCCATCAGTGAACGGCAGGCTAAAGAGACCCAGTACTTC	CAISERQAKETQYF
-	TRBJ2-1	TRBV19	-	TGTGCCAGTAGTACGAGAATTACGGGACACTCCTACAATGAGCAGTTCTTC	CASSTRITGHSYNEQFF
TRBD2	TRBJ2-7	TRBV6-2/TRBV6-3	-	TGTGCCAGCAGCCGCCCGACTAGCGCCGTCTACGAGCAGTACTTC	CASSRPTSAVYEQYF
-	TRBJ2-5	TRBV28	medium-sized	TGTGCCAGCAGGAGTCCGGCAGAAGTAGAGACCCAGTACTTC	CASRSPAEVETQYF
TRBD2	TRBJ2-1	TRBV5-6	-	TGTGCCAGCAGCTTGGGCGGGAGAGGCTCCTACAATGAGCAGTTCTTC	CASSLGGRGSYNEQFF
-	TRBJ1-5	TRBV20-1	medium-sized	TGCAGTGCTAGACAGATCAGGGCTGGGTATAGCAATCAGCCCCAGCATTTT	CSARQIRAGYSNQPQHF
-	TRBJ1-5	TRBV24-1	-	TGTGCCACCAGTCGTTCAGGGAATCAGCCCCAGCATTTT	CATSRSGNQPQHF
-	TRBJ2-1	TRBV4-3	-	TGCGCCAGCAGCCAAAAGGAGGGAATCTCCTACAATGAGCAGTTCTTC	CASSQKEGISYNEQFF
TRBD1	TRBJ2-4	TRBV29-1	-	TGCAGCGTTCGCGGACAGGGATTAGCCAAAAACATTCAGTACTTC	CSVRGQGLAKNIQYF
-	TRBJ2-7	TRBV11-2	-	TGTGCCAGCAGCTTAGACCCGCAGATCCCCTACGAGCAGTACTTC	CASSLDPQIPYEQYF
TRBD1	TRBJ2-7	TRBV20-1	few	TGCAGTGCTATTCGACAGGGGGTATTCTACGAGCAGTACTTC	CSAIRQGVFYEQYF
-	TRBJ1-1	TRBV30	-	TGTGCCTGGAGTGCCTCTCGGGGCACTGAAGCTTTCTTT	CAWSASRGTEAFF
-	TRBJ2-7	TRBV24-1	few	TGTGCCACCAGTGATTTGTCCGGTCCCCCCTACGAGCAGTACTTC	CATSDLSGPPYEQYF
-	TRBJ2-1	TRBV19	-	TGTGCCAGTAGTATATTCTCCCACAGCTCCTACAATGAGCAGTTCTTC	CASSIFSHSSYNEQFF
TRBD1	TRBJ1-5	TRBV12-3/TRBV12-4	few	TGTGCCAGCAGTTTAATACAGGGGGCCAGCAATCAGCCCCAGCATTTT	CASSLIQGASNQPQHF
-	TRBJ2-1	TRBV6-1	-	TGTGCCAGCAGTCCCATCGCCAACAATGAGCAGCTCTTC	CASSPIANNEQLF
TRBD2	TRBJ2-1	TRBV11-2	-	TGTGCCAGCAGCTTCGGGGGGGGTGGCTACAATGAGCAGTTCTTC	CASSFGGGGYNEQFF
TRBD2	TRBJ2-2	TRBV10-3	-	TGTGCCATCAGTGAGCCGGGCCGGGCGGGGGGCGCGAACACCGGGGAGCTGTTTTTT	CAISEPGRAGGANTGELFF
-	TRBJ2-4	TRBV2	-	TGTGCCAGCAGTGAAGAGCCTGCTCAGTACTTC	CASSEEPAQYF
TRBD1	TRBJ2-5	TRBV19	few	TGTGCCAGTTCGCCGGGACAGGGGGCTTTAGAGACCCAGTACTTC	CASSPGQGALETQYF
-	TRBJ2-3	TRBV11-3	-	TGTGCCAGCAGCTTAGAAGGCAGAACCACAGATACGCAGTATTTT	CASSLEGRTTDTQYF
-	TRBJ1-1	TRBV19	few	TGTGCCAGTAGGCCGGTGAGCCACACTGAAGCTTTCTTT	CASRPVSHTEAFF
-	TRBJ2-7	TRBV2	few	TGTGCCAGCAGTGAACTACACCCTCTTGCCTCCGAGCAGTACTTC	CASSELHPLASEQYF
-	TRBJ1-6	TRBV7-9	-	TGTGCCAGCAGCTACCAAGCCGGGGGGGTGAGCTCCTATAATTCACCCCTCCACTTT	CASSYQAGGVSSYNSPLHF
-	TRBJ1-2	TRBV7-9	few	TGTGCCAGCAGCTATGGAGACTTAAATGGCTACACCTTC	CASSYGDLNGYTF
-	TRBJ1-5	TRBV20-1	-	TGCAGTGCTAGAGTTCCCTCGGGCCCCCAGCATTTT	CSARVPSGPQHF
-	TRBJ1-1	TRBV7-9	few	TGTGCCAGCACCCGGGAAATGAACACTGAAGCTTTCTTT	CASTREMNTEAFF
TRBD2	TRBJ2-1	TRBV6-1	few	TGTGCCAGCAGTGGGTATTGGGCGGGAGGGGGCAATGAGCAGTTCTTC	CASSGYWAGGGNEQFF
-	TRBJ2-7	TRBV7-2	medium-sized	TGTGCCAGCACCCCGTTGGGCAGGGTCGGCTACGAGCAGTACTTC	CASTPLGRVGYEQYF
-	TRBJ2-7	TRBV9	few	TGTGCCAGCAGCGTAGCTCCAGGGGGGACCTACGAGCAGTACTTC	CASSVAPGGTYEQYF
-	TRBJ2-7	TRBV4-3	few	TGCGCCAGCAGCCAAGGACGGAGATCCGGTTACGAGCAGTACTTC	CASSQGRRSGYEQYF
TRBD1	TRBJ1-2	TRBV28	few	TGTGCCAGCATTACAGGGGACTATGGCTACACCTTC	CASITGDYGYTF
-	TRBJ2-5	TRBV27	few	TGTGCCAGCAGTTTGCTTGACGGGAGACGGTTGGAGACCCAGTACTTC	CASSLLDGRRLETQYF
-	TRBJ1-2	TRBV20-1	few	TGCAGTGCTAGACGTGCCAGTTACGGCTATGGCTACACCTTC	CSARRASYGYGYTF
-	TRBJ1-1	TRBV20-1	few	TGCAGTGCTTTGGGGACATTGGGCACTGAAGCTTTCTTT	CSALGTLGTEAFF
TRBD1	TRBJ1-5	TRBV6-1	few	TGTGCCAGCAGGGAAACAGGGGGAGGGCAGCCCCAGCATTTT	CASRETGGGQPQHF
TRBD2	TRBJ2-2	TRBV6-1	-	TGTGCCAGCAGCCGGACTAGCGGGAGAAAAGGGGAGCTGTTTTTT	CASSRTSGRKGELFF
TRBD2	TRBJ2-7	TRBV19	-	TGTGCCAGTAGCAGAACTCTAGCGGGAGTAGAAGAGCAGTACTTC	CASSRTLAGVEEQYF
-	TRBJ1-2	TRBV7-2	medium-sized	TGTGCCAGCAGCCAACGACAGGCGTCAGTCTATGGCTACACCTTC	CASSQRQASVYGYTF
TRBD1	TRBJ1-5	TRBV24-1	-	TGTGCCACCAGTGACCCCGGGACAGGGGGCCGTCAGCCCCAGCATTTT	CATSDPGTGGRQPQHF